Sequencing of this T cell receptor beta chain was carried out in a study of shared clonotypes between healthy human individuals. Germline CDR1 SGHRS, CDR2 YFSETQ. The CDR3 runs 16 residues. V was pared by 2 bases and J by 3 bases, with 14 bases between. The table lists this clone with a few counts. Generated by immunoSEQ multiplex PCR, the TCRdb table keeps only in-frame clones and is missing some. The sample has about 470,000 clones; around 79% are singletons. Material: PBMCs. The chain couples TRBV5-1 to TRBJ1-4; tentative D call: TRBD1 (5 bases). The receptor comes from a woman aged 40-49 years in good health. Some clones in this sample may be carry-over from other donors' samples. CDR3 bases: TGCGCCAGCAGCTTAATACCCGACAGAGCTAATGAAAAACTGTTTTTT. The encoded protein is CASSLIPDRANEKLFF.